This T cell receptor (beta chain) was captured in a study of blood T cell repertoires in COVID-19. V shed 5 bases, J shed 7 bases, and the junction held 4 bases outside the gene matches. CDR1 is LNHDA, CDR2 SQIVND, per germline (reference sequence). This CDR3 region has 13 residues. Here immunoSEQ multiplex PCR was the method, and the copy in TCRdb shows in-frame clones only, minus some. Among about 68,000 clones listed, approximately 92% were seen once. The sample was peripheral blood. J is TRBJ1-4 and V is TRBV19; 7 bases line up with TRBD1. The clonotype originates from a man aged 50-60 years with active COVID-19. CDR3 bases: TGTGCCAGTAGTGATCGGACAGGTGAAAAACTGTTTTTT. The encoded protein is CASSDRTGEKLFF.